Described below is a single TCR beta chain sequence and its context. Original processing methods: ImmunoSEQ yielded junction-only sequences lacking quality scores, so filtering differed. Repertoires were generated with immunoSEQ multiplex PCR, while TCRdb's copy carries only in-frame clones and drops some. V, J and clone size were drawn from that table, and D and trimming were deduced from the DNA. This sample has 450,000 to 500,000 clones, with 81% found just once. CDR3 size: 17 residues. V lost 1 base and J lost 5; bases outside the gene matches: 8. The germline V gene has CDR1 SGHTA and CDR2 FQGNSA. The data were taken from a study of shared clonotypes between healthy human individuals.

The receptor was derived from a woman in her forties in good health. Some clones in this sample may be carry-over from other donors' samples. The genes are TRBV7-2 and TRBJ2-3, with 11 nucleotides matching TRBD2. The sample consisted of PBMCs. CDR3 bases: TGTGCCAGCAGCTTAGTTAGCCTAGCGGGAGGTTTAGATACGCAGTATTTT. It codes for CASSLVSLAGGLDTQYF.